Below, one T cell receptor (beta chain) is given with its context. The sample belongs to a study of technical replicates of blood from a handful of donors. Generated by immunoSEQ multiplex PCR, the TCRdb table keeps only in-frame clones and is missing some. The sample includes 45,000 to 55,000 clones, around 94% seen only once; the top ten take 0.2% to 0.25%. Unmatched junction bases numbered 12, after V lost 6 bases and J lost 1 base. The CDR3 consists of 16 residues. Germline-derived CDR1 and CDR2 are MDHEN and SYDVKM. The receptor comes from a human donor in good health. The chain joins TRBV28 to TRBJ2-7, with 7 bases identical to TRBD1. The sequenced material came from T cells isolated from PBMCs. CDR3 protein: CASSLTGLGISYEQYF. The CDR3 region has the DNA TGTGCCAGCAGCTTGACAGGGTTAGGGATATCCTACGAGCAGTACTTC.